This entry lists 15 T cell receptor beta chains sequenced from one sample in a study of early T cells in non-severe SARS-CoV-2 infection. TCRdb reanalysed the 5' RACE reads using MiXCR and keeps one entry per CDR3 protein. Among around 63,000 distinct CDR3 sequences, over 4.5% were seen once, and the ten largest hold more than 3%. Specimen: whole blood, collected at baseline. These receptors came from an adult who was a healthcare worker with PCR-confirmed SARS-CoV-2 infection or an uninfected control (not recorded which).

This clonotype was seen more than once but under ten times. CDR3 in DNA: TGCAGTGCCGTAGGACTAGCGGGAACCTACGAGCAGTACTTC. Its translation is CSAVGLAGTYEQYF. J is TRBJ2-7 and V is TRBV20-1, with 12 bases fitting TRBD2. Germline CDR1 DFQATT, CDR2 SNEGSKA (reference sequence). The CDR3 is made up of 14 amino acids. V was clipped by 6 bases and J by 2 bases; unmatched bases: 5.

The chain has TRBV6-1 and TRBJ1-1; D is ambiguous. The germline V gene has CDR1 MNHNS and CDR2 SASEGT. V lost 0 bases to trimming and J lost 0 bases, with 5 bases between them. The CDR3 runs 14 residues. DNA of the CDR3: TGTGCCAGCAGTGAAGCGCTAATGAACACTGAAGCTTTCTTT. It is translated as CASSEALMNTEAFF.

This chain uses TRBV20-1 with TRBJ2-1, with D unresolved. Germline V gives CDR1 DFQATT, CDR2 SNEGSKA (reference sequence). V was clipped by 5 bases and J by 1 base, with 15 bases between them. The length of the CDR3 is 15 residues. CDR3 sequence (DNA): TGCAGTGCTTGGCCGGACGACCGATCCTACAATGAGCAGTTCTTC. Its translation: CSAWPDDRSYNEQFF.

This clonotype came up many times. V gene TRBV7-2 combines with J gene TRBJ2-1; unclear D gene. Germline loops: CDR1 SGHTA, CDR2 FQGNSA. V shed 1 base and J shed 2 bases, with 12 bases lying between them. The CDR3 contains 16 residues. This chain's CDR3 is CASSLDYDTAYNEQFF. The DNA for the CDR3 is TGTGCCAGCAGCTTAGATTACGACACCGCCTACAATGAGCAGTTCTTC. The full variable domain, rest sourced from reference TRBV7-2 and TRBJ2-1, is GAGVSQSPSNKVTEKGKDVELRCDPISGHTALYWYRQSLGQGLEFLIYFQGNSAPDKSGLPSDRFSAERTGGSVSTLTIQRTQQEDSAVYLCASSLDYDTAYNEQFFGPGTRLTVL.

This clonotype was observed a few times. The chain joins TRBV6-2 or TRBV6-3 to TRBJ2-3, with 11 nucleotides matching TRBD1. Germline CDR1 and CDR2: MNHEY and SVGEGT. The CDR3 has 15 amino acids. The ends lost 2 bases at V and 4 bases at J; junction bases unmatched: 2. The CDR3 nucleotides are TGTGCCAGCAGTTACGGGGGACAGGGGGCAGATACGCAGTATTTT. Residues: CASSYGGQGADTQYF.

This clonotype appeared many times. V is TRBV6-2 or TRBV6-3 and J is TRBJ2-2, with 13 nucleotides matching TRBD2. V shed 2 bases, J shed 6 bases, and the junction held 3 bases outside the gene matches. The germline CDR1 and CDR2 sequences are MNHEY and SVGEGT. This CDR3 spans 16 amino acids. The CDR3 coding sequence is TGTGCCAGCAGTTACGGACTAGCGGGAGTATCCGGGGAGCTGTTTTTT. Translating gives CASSYGLAGVSGELFF.

This clonotype was seen repeatedly, ten times or more. This rearrangement joins TRBV18 to TRBJ1-5, with D possibly TRBD1 on 5 matching bases. V lost 4 bases and J 7 bases, leaving 17 bases between the germline ends. The germline gives CDR1 KGHSH, CDR2 LQKENI. The CDR3 consists of 15 residues. CDR3 DNA sequence: TGTGCCAGCTCACGTGGGGAGCCACAGGAGCAGCCCCAGCATTTT. Translating it yields CASSRGEPQEQPQHF.

The chain combines TRBV14 with TRBJ2-7; D call uncertain. The CDR3 is 13 amino acids. Germline CDR1 and CDR2: SGHDN and FVKESK. Between the trimmed V and J ends, which lost 3 bases and 4 bases, there was a span of 10 bases. CDR3 sequence: CASSQLNSYEQYF. The CDR3, as DNA: TGTGCCAGCAGCCAGTTAAACAGTTACGAGCAGTACTTC. Combining the CDR3 with reference TRBV14 and TRBJ2-7 gives the whole variable domain EAGVTQFPSHSVIEKGQTVTLRCDPISGHDNLYWYRRVMGKEIKFLLHFVKESKQDESGMPNNRFLAERTGGTYSTLKVQPAELEDSGVYFCASSQLNSYEQYFGPGTRLTVT.

In this sample, this clonotype turned up a few times. The rearrangement links TRBV20-1 to TRBJ1-1; D gene unclear. Germline V gives CDR1 DFQATT, CDR2 SNEGSKA (reference sequence). CDR3 length equals 11 residues. The V and J ends lost 4 bases and 2 bases respectively, with 5 bases between them. The DNA for the CDR3 is TGCAGTGCTACCCATAACACTGAAGCTTTCTTT. Its protein is CSATHNTEAFF.

This clonotype was recorded a few times. The chain combines TRBV28 with TRBJ2-7; D call uncertain. The V and J ends lost 5 bases and 3 bases respectively, with 8 bases between them. Germline V gives CDR1 MDHEN, CDR2 SYDVKM. The CDR3 spans 12 residues. CDR3 region: CASSQLLYEQYF. The CDR3 nucleotides are TGTGCCAGCAGTCAACTACTCTACGAGCAGTACTTC.

This clonotype came up many times. The genes are TRBV7-6 and TRBJ2-2; 10 bases match TRBD1. V was clipped by 10 bases and J by 4 bases; unmatched bases: 9. The CDR3 sequence is 15 residues long. Germline-derived CDR1 and CDR2 are SGHVS and FNYEAQ. The CDR3 DNA reads TGTGCCACCCACCCGGGACAGGGGACCACCGGGGAGCTGTTTTTT. Amino acids: CATHPGQGTTGELFF.

This clonotype has at least ten counts. V is TRBV6-1 and J is TRBJ1-5, with TRBD1 matching over 10 bases. From germline, CDR1 is MNHNS and CDR2 SASEGT. V lost 0 bases and J lost 7; bases outside the gene matches: 9. The CDR3 is made up of 17 amino acids. CDR3 loop: CASSEAKWDRGRQPQHF. CDR3 nucleotides: TGTGCCAGCAGTGAAGCTAAATGGGACAGGGGAAGACAGCCCCAGCATTTT.

This clonotype appeared many times. A junction boundary mismatches the germline segment, possibly from a read error. V is TRBV28 and J is TRBJ2-2; TRBD2 matches 9 bases. The germline CDR1 and CDR2 sequences are MDHEN and SYDVKM. The CDR3 consists of 12 residues. The CDR3 sequence: CASRPQGGRAHF. CDR3 DNA sequence: TGTGCCAGCAGACCCCAGGGCGGGAGGGCCCATTTT.

This clonotype was observed at least ten times. The rearrangement uses TRBV14 and TRBJ2-5, with D possibly being TRBD1 or TRBD2 (5 bases each). The length of the CDR3 is 14 residues. V was clipped by 1 base and J by 5 bases, with 11 bases between them. Germline V gene data show CDR1 as SGHDN and CDR2 as FVKESK. In nucleotides, the CDR3 is TGTGCCAGCAGCCAAGTTGAGGGGCGGGAGACCCAGTACTTC. Protein: CASSQVEGRETQYF.

Regarding this clonotype: This may arise from a read error, as a much more abundant clone is one base away. This rearrangement joins TRBV23-1 to TRBJ2-7; unclear D gene. TRBV23-1 belongs to the ORF category, with a function that is uncertain. This CDR3 region has 15 residues. V was clipped by 4 bases and J by 3 bases, with 16 bases between them. CDR3 sequence: CASSRRTVGDYEQYF. DNA of the CDR3: TGCGCCAGCAGTCGCCGGACGGTCGGAGACTACGAGCAGTACTTC.